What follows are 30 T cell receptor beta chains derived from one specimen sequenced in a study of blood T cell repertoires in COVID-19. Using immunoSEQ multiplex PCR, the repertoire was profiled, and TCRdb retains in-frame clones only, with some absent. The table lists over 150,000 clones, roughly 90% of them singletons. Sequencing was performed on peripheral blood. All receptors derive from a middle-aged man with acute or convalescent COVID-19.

The DNA for the CDR3 is TGCGCCAGCTACAGGTTGGAGGGAAGGGTGCTGAACACTGAAGCTTTCTTT. It translates to CASYRLEGRVLNTEAFF. The genes are TRBV5-1 and TRBJ1-1, with TRBD1 as a possible D gene (5 bases). The CDR3 consists of 17 residues. Germline V gene lookup returns CDR1 SGHRS and CDR2 YFSETQ. V was clipped by 7 bases and J by 0 bases, with 22 bases between them.

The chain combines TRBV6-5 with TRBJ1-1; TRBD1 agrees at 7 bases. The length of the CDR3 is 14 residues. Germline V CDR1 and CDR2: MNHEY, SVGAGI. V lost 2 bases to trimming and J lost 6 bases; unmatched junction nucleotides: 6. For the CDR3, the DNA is TGTGCCAGCAGTTACATGGGCCAGGGGGCTGAAGCTTTCTTT. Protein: CASSYMGQGAEAFF.

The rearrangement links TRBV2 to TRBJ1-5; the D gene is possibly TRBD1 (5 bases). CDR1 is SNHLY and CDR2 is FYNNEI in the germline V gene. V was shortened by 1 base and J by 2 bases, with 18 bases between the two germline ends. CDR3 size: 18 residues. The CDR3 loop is CASSEVQGGVIGNQPQHF. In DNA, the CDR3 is TGTGCCAGCAGTGAAGTTCAGGGTGGGGTTATTGGCAATCAGCCCCAGCATTTT.

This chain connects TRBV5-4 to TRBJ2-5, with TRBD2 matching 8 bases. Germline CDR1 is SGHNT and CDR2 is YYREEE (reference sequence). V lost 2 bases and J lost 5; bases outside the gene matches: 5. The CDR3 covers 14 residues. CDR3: CASSFKAGEETQYF. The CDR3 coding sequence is TGTGCCAGCAGCTTCAAAGCGGGAGAGGAGACCCAGTACTTC.

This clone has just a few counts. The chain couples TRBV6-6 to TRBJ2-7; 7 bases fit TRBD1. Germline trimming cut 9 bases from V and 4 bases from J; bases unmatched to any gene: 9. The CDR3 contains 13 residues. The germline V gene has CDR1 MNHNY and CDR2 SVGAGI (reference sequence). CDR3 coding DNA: TGTGCCAGTCGTGGACAGGCCCTTTACGAGCAGTACTTC. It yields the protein CASRGQALYEQYF.

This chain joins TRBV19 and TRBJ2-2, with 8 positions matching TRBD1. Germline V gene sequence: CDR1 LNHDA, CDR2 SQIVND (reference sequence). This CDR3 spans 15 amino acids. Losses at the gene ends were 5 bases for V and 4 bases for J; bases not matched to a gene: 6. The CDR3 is CASSPGQGITGELFF. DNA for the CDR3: TGTGCCAGTAGTCCAGGACAGGGAATCACCGGGGAGCTGTTTTTT.

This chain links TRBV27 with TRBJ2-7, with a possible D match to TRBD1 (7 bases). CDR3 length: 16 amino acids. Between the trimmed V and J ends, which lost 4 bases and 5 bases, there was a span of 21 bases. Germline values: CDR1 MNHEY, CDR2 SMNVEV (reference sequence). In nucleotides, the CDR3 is TGTGCCAGCAGTTCCCCCCTCACAGGGGAGGTCCACGAGCAGTACTTC. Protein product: CASSSPLTGEVHEQYF.

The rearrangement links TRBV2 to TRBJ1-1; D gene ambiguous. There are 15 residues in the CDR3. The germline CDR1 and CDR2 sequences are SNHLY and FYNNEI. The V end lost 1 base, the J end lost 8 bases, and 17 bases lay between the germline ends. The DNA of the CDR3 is TGTGCCAGCAGTGAAGGGGTGAGGACGGGAAGGGAAGCTTTCTTT. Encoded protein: CASSEGVRTGREAFF.

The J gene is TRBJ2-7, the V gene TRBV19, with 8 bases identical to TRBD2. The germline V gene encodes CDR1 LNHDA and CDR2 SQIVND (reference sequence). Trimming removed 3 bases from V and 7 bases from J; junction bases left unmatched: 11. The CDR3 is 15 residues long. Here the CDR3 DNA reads TGTGCCAGTAGTATTGCGGGACTAGTGTTTAGAGAGCAGTACTTC. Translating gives CASSIAGLVFREQYF. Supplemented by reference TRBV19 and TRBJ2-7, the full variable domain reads DGGITQSPKYLFRKEGQNVTLSCEQNLNHDAMYWYRQDPGQGLRLIYYSQIVNDFQKGDIAEGYSVSREKKESFPLTVTSAQKNPTAFYLCASSIAGLVFREQYFGPGTRLTVT.

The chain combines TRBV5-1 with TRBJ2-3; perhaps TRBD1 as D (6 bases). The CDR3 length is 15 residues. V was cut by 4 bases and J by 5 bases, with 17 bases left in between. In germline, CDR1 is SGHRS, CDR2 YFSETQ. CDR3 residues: CASSPGQNTKDTQYF. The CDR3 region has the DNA TGCGCCAGCAGCCCAGGACAGAATACTAAAGATACGCAGTATTTT.

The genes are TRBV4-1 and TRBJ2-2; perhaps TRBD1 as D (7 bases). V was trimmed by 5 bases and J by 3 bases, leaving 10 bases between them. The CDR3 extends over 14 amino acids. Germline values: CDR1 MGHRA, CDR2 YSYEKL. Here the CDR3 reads CASSSRGDTGELFF. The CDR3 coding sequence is TGCGCCAGCAGCTCCAGGGGGGACACCGGGGAGCTGTTTTTT.

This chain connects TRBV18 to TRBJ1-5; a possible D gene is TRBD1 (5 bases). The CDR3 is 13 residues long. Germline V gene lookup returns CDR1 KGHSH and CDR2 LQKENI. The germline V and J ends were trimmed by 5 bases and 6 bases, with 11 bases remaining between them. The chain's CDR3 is CASSEQGVQPQHF. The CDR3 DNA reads TGTGCCAGCTCAGAACAAGGGGTTCAGCCCCAGCATTTT. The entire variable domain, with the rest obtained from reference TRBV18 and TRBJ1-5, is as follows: NAGVMQNPRHLVRRRGQEARLRCSPMKGHSHVYWYRQLPEEGLKFMVYLQKENIIDESGMPKERFSAEFPKEGPSILRIQQVVRGDSAAYFCASSEQGVQPQHFGDGTRLSIL.

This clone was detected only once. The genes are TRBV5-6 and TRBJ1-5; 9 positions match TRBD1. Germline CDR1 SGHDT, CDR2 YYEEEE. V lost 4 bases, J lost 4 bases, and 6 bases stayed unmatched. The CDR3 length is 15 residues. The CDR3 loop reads CASSIQGARNQPQHF. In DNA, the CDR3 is TGTGCCAGCAGCATACAGGGGGCACGGAATCAGCCCCAGCATTTT. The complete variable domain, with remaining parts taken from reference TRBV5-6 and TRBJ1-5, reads DAGVTQSPTHLIKTRGQQVTLRCSPKSGHDTVSWYQQALGQGPQFIFQYYEEEERQRGNFPDRFSGHQFPNYSSELNVNALLLGDSALYLCASSIQGARNQPQHFGDGTRLSIL.

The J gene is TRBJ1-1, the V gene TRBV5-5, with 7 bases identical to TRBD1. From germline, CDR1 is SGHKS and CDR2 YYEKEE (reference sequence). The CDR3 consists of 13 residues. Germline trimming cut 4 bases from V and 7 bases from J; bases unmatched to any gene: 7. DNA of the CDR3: TGTGCCAGCAGCGGACGACAGGGAGTTGAAGCTTTCTTT. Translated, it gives CASSGRQGVEAFF.

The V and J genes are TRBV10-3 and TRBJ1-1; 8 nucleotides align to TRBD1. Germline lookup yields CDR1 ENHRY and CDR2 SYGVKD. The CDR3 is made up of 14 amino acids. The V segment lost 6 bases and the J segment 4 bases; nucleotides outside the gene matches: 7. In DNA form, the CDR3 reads TGTGCCATCAGCGAGAACAGGGGGACCACTGAAGCTTTCTTT. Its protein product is CAISENRGTTEAFF.

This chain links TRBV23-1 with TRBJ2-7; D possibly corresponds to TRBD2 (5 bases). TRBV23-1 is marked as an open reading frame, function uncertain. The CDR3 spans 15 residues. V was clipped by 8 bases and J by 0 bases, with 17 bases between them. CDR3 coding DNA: TGCGCCAGCGTGCGGAGGCAGGTTAGCTCCTACGAGCAGTACTTC. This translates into CASVRRQVSSYEQYF.

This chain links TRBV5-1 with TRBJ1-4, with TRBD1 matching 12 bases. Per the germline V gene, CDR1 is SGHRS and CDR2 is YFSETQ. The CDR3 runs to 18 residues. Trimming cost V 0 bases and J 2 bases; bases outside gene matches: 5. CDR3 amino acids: CASSLDWDRGLTNEKLFF. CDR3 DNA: TGCGCCAGCAGCTTGGATTGGGACAGGGGGCTCACTAATGAAAAACTGTTTTTT.

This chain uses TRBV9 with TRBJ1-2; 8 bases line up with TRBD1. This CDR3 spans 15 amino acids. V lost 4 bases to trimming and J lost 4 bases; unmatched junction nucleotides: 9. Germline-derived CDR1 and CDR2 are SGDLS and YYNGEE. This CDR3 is CASSPEQGAGYGYTF. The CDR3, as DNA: TGTGCCAGCAGCCCAGAGCAGGGGGCTGGCTATGGCTACACCTTC.

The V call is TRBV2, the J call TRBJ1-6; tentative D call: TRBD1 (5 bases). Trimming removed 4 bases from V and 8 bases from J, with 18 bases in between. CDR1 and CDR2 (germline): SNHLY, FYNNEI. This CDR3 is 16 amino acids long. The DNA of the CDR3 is TGTGCCAGCAGTGTCATGGGAGGCTTGGGGGATTCACCCCTCCACTTT. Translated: CASSVMGGLGDSPLHF.

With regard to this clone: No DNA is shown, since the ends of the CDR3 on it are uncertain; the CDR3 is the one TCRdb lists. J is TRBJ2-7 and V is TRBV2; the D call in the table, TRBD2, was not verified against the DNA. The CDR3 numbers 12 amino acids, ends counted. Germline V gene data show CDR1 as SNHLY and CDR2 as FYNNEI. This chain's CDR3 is CASSSSSREQYV.

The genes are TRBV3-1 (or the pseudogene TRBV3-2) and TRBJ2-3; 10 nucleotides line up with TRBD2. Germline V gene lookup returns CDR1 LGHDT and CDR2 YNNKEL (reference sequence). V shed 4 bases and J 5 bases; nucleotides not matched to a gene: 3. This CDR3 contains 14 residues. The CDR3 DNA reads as TGTGCCAGCAGCCCCCGACTAGCGGGAGATACGCAGTATTTT. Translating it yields CASSPRLAGDTQYF.

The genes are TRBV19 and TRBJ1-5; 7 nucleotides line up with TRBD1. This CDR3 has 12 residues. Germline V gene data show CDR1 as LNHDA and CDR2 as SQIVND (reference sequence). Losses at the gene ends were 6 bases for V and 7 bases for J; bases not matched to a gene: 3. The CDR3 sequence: CASRGQQQPQHF. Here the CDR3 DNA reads TGTGCCAGTAGGGGACAGCAACAGCCCCAGCATTTT.

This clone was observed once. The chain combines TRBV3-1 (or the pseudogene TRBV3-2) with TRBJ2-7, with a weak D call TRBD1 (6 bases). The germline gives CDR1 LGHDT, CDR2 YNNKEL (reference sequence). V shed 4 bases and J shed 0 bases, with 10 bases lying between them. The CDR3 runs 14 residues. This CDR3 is CASSPGQLSYEQYV. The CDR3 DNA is TGTGCCAGCAGCCCCGGACAGCTCTCCTACGAGCAGTACGTC.

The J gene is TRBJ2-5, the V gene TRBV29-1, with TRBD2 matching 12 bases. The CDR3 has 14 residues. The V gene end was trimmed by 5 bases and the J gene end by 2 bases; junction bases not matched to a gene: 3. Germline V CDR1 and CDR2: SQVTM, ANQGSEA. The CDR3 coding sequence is TGCAGCGTTTTAGGACTAGCGGGGCAAGAGACCCAGTACTTC. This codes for CSVLGLAGQETQYF.

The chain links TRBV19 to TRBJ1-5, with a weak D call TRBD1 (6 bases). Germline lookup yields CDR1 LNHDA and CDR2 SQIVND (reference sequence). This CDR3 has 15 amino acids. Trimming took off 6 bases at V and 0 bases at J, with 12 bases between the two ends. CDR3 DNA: TGTGCCAGTAGGGGGGCGCAGTCTAGCAATCAGCCCCAGCATTTT. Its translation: CASRGAQSSNQPQHF.

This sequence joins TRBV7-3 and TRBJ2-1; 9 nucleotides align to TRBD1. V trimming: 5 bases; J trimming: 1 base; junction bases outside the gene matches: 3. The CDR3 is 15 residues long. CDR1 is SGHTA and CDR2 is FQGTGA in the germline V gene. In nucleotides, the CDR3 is TGTGCCAGCAGCCCGGGACAGGGATCCTACAATGAGCAGTTCTTC. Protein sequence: CASSPGQGSYNEQFF. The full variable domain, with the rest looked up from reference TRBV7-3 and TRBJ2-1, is GAGVSQTPSNKVTEKGKYVELRCDPISGHTALYWYRQSLGQGPEFLIYFQGTGAADDSGLPNDRFFAVRPEGSVSTLKIQRTERGDSAVYLCASSPGQGSYNEQFFGPGTRLTVL.

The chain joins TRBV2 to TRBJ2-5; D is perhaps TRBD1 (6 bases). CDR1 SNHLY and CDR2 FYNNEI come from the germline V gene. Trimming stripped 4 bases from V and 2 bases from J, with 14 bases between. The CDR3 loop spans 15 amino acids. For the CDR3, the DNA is TGTGCCAGCAGTGGTGGTCGAAGGGGGCAAGAGACCCAGTACTTC. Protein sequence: CASSGGRRGQETQYF.

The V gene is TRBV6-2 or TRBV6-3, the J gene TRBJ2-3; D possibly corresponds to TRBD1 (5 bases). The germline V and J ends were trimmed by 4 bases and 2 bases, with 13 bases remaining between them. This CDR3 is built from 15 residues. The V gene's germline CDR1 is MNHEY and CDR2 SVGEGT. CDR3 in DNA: TGTGCCAGCAGTTCCCGACAGACAATCACAGATACGCAGTATTTT. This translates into CASSSRQTITDTQYF.

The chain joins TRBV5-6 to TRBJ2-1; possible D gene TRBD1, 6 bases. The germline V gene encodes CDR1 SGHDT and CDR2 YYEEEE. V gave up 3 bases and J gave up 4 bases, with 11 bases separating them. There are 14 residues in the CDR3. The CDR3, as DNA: TGTGCCAGCAGCTGGGCGACAGGTTACAATGAGCAGTTCTTC. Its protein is CASSWATGYNEQFF.

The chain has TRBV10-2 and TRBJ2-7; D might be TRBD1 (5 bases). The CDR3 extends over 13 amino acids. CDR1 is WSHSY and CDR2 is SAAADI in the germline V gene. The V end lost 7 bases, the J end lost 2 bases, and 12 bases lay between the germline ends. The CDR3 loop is CASTMDIPYEQYV. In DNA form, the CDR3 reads TGCGCCAGCACCATGGACATTCCCTACGAGCAGTACGTC.